This TCR beta chain comes out of a study of T cells in Graves' hyperthyroidism and ophthalmopathy. This CDR3 has 14 amino acids. Germline trimming cut 4 bases from V and 2 bases from J; bases unmatched to any gene: 3. Germline CDR1 and CDR2: SGHKS and YYEKEE (reference sequence). This clonotype came up many times. The antigen remains unidentified. Overall study findings and caveats: Ophthalmopathy, which appeared later, was predicted by the model a median roughly 6.6 months before onset.

The cohort's ophthalmopathy patients, a group with duration under 3 months, had a Clinical Activity Score of at least 3 and a NOSPECS grade of at least 4. Clinical symptoms, serum thyroxine and TRAb, thyroid ultrasound and orbital computed tomography together formed the diagnostic basis. Template material for amplifying TCR beta CDR3 regions consisted of RNA transcripts. First-round RT-PCR of the TCR CDR3 relied on the HTBI primer set. TCRdb itself ran the multiplex PCR reads through MiXCR, one entry per CDR3 protein. The table includes roughly 600,000 distinct CDR3 sequences, about 15% detected once.

The V call is TRBV5-5, the J call TRBJ2-7, with TRBD2 matching 10 bases. This receptor was identified in a woman in her 50s with Graves' ophthalmopathy. The sequenced sample consisted of blood. In nucleotides, the CDR3 is TGTGCCAGCAGCGCTAGCGGGGGACCCTACGAGCAGTACTTC. Protein: CASSASGGPYEQYF.